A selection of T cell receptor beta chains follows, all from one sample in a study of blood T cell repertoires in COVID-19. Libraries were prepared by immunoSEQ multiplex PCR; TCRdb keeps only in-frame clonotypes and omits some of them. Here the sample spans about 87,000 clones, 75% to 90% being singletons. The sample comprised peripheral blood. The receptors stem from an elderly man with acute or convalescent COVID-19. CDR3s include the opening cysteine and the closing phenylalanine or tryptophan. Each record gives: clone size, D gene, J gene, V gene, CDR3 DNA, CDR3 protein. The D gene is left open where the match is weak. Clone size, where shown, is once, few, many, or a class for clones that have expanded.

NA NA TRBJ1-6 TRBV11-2 TGTGCCAGCAGCTTATTTCTTTTGGGGGCAGGGGCCAATTCACCCCTCCACTTT CASSLFLLGAGANSPLHF
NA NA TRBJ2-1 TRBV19 TGTGCCACCACATTTTTAGGCAGGGACTACAATGAGCAGTTCTTC CATTFLGRDYNEQFF
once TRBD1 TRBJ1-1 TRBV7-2 TGTGCCAGCAGCCCCGACAGGGTCGGTGAAGCTTTCTTT CASSPDRVGEAFF
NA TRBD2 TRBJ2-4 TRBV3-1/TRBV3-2 TGTGCCAGCAGCGAGACTAGCGGGGGGCCAAACATTCAGTACTTC CASSETSGGPNIQYF
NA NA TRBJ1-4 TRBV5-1 TGCGCCAGCAGCTTCGGGGTAGGGGAAAAACTGTTTTTT CASSFGVGEKLFF
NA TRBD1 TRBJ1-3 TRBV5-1 TGCGCCAGCAGCTTGGAGGGACAGGGAAACACCATATATTTT CASSLEGQGNTIYF
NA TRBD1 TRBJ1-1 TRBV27 TGTGCCAGCACAACATCCGGGACAGCCAACACTGAAGCTTTCTTT CASTTSGTANTEAFF
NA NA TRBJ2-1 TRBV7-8 TGTGCCAGCAGCTTAACGAGCCAGCAGTTTACTAGCTCCTACAATGAGCAGTTCTTC CASSLTSQQFTSSYNEQFF
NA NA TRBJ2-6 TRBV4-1 TGCGCCAGCAGCCAAGCAGGGGCGACTGGGGCCAACGTCCTGACTTTC CASSQAGATGANVLTF
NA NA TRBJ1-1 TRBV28 TGTGCCAGCAGTCGCGGGGGGTTTTTGGTAAGGAATCCTGAAGCTTTCTTT CASSRGGFLVRNPEAFF
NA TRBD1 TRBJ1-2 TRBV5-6 TGTGCCAGCAGCTTGCAGGGGGGATCAAACTATAACTATGGCTACACCTTC CASSLQGGSNYNYGYTF
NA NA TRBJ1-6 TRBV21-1 TGTGCCAGCGGAAGGCATAGGAAAGCGTGTTCACCCCTCCACTTT CASGRHRKACSPLHF
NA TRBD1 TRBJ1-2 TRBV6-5 TGTGCCAGCCGACGACAGGGTGAGGATGGCTACACCTTC CASRRQGEDGYTF
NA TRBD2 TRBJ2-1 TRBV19 TGTGCCAGTAGTCCCGCCGGGACTAGCGGGAGGGCCACAGGGTGGGAGCAGTTCTTC CASSPAGTSGRATGWEQFF
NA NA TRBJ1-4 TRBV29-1 TGCAGCGTTGGAGGCAGTTCGAATGAAAAACTGTTTTTT CSVGGSSNEKLFF
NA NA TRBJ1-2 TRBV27 TGTGCCAGCAGAACGGGGGGCTACGGCTACACCTTC CASRTGGYGYTF
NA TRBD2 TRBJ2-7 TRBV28 TGTGCCAGCACGGGACTAACCTACGAGCAGTACTTC CASTGLTYEQYF
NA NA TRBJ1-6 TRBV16 TGTGCCAGCAGCCAATCGGGGGGTAATTCACCCCTCCACTTT CASSQSGGNSPLHF
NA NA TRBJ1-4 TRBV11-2 TGTGCCAGCAGCTTAGGTATCAGGGCCAATAATGAAAAACTGTTTTTT CASSLGIRANNEKLFF
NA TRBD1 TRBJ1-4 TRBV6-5 TGTGCCAGCAGTTACACCGGGACAGGGAGGGAAAAACTGTTTTTT CASSYTGTGREKLFF
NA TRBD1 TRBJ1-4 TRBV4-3 TGCGCCAGCAGCCAGAGTCAGGGGGCATTTAGTGAAAAACTGTTTTTT CASSQSQGAFSEKLFF
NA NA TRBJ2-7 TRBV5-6 TGTGCCAGCAGCTTGGCCAGGGAGGCTGAGCAGTACTTC CASSLAREAEQYF
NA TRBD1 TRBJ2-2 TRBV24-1 TGTGCCACCAGTCGCGCGGGGACAGGGGGTATAGCCGGGGAGCTGTTTTTT CATSRAGTGGIAGELFF
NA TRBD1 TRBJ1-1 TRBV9 TGTGCCAGCAGCGGGACAGGGGTTCGGAACACTGAAGCTTTCTTT CASSGTGVRNTEAFF
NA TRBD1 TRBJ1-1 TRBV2 TGTGCCAGCAGAGGAGGGGGACAGGGGGCTGGGAACACTGAAGCTTTCTTT CASRGGGQGAGNTEAFF
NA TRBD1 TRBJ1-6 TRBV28 TGTGCCAGCAGTTTCCCCGGACAGGGTGGAAGGGCCCTCCACTTT CASSFPGQGGRALHF
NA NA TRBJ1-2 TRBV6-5 TGTGCCAGCAGCCCCAGGGGTCCTAACTATGGCTACACCTTC CASSPRGPNYGYTF
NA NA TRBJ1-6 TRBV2 TGTGCCAGCAGTGAAGCGGCGGCTAATTCACCCCTCCACTTT CASSEAAANSPLHF
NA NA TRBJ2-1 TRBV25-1 TGTGCCAGCAGTGGCAGGGCCCCGTTAATCTACAATGAGCAGTTCTTC CASSGRAPLIYNEQFF
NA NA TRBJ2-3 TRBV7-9 TGTGCCAGCAGCTTCGGGACACCTCTCACAGATACGCAGTATTTT CASSFGTPLTDTQYF
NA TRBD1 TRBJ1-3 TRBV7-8 TGTGCCAGCAGCTTAGGGTCCAGGGGGTTTTCTGGAAACACCATATATTTT CASSLGSRGFSGNTIYF
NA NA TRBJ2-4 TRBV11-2 TGTGCCAGCAGCTTAGTCCTCCAAAACATTCAGTACTTC CASSLVLQNIQYF
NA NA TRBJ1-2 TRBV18 TGTGCCAGCTCACCAGAGACAGTCCTTGGTGGCTACACCTTC CASSPETVLGGYTF
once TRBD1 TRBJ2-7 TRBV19 TGTGCCAGTAGTAGACGACAGGGGACCACTGGGGGAGAGCAGTACTTC CASSRRQGTTGGEQYF
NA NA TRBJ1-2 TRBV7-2 TGTGCCAGCAGCCTGGACATCCTTGCTAACTATGGCTACACCTTC CASSLDILANYGYTF
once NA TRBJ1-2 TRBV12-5 TGTGCTAGTGGTTTGCCGGTCGTTGGCTACACCTTC CASGLPVVGYTF
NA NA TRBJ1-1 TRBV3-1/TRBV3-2 TGTGCCAGCAGCCCTCAGGGAACCAACACTGAAGCTTTCTTT CASSPQGTNTEAFF
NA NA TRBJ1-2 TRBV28 TGTGCCAGCACCGACAGCATCTATGGCTACACCTTC CASTDSIYGYTF
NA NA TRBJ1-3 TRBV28 TGTGCCAGCAGTTCATCAGGGACTGGAAACACCATATATTTT CASSSSGTGNTIYF
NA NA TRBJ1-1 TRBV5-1 TGCGCCAGCAGCTTGGGTGGGAGTAAGAACACTGAAGCTTTCTTT CASSLGGSKNTEAFF
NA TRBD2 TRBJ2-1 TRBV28 TGTGCCAGCTTCCACGGGACTAGCGGGAGGGGGGGGTCCTACAATGAGCAGTTCTTC CASFHGTSGRGGSYNEQFF
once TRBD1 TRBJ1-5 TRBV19 TGTGCCAGTAGCTCCGGACAGGCCAATCAGCCCCAGCATTTT CASSSGQANQPQHF
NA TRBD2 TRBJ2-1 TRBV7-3 TGTGCCAGCTCAACTAGCGGGAGGTACAATGAGCAGTTCTTC CASSTSGRYNEQFF
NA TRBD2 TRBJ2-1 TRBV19 TGTGCCAGTAGTATAGCCGGGACTAGCGGGAGAGGGCAGTTCTTC CASSIAGTSGRGQFF
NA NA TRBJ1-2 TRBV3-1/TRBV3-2 TGTGCCAGCAGCCAGGGAGACTATGGCTACACCTTC CASSQGDYGYTF
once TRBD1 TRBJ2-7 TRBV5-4 TGTGCCAGTAAAGGGGACAGGGGCACCTACGAGCAGTACTTC CASKGDRGTYEQYF
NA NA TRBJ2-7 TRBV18 TGTGCCAGCTCACTCTTAGGACGGGGGGCAGGCGAGCAGTACTTC CASSLLGRGAGEQYF
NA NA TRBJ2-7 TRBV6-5 TGTGCCAGCAGGGGACTTAGCTCCTACGAGCAGTACTTC CASRGLSSYEQYF
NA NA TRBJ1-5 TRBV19 TGTGCCAGTAGTACAGGGTTCTGGCAGCCCCAGCATTTT CASSTGFWQPQHF
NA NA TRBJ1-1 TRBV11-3 TGTGCCAGCAGTTACGACACCACTGAAGCTTTCTTT CASSYDTTEAFF
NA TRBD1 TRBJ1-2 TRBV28 TGTGCCAGCAGTCCTATGGACAGGTGGGGTGGCTACACCTTC CASSPMDRWGGYTF
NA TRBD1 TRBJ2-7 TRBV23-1 TGCGCCAGCAGCCGACAGGGGCACGAAAACTACGAGTGGCAGTACTTC CASSRQGHENYEWQYF
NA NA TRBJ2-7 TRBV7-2 TGTGCCAGCGGGTTGACGGGGAGCTCCTACGAGCAGTACTTC CASGLTGSSYEQYF
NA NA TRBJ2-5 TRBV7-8 TGTGCCAGCAGCTTAGAGAGTTTCCGAGAGACCCAGTACTTC CASSLESFRETQYF
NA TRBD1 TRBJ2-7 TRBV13 TGTGCCAGCAGCTCGAACAGGGGGAAGCAGTACTTC CASSSNRGKQYF
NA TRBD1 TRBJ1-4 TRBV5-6 TGTGCCAGCAGCTTGGGTTTCGGGACAGACACTGAAAAACTGTTTTTT CASSLGFGTDTEKLFF
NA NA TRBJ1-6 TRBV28 TGTGCCACCGCCCAGCGGGGCCGGGGTAGTTCACCCCTCCACTTT CATAQRGRGSSPLHF
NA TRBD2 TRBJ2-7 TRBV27 TGTGCCAGCAGTTTATCGAGTACGCGGGAGTTACCCTACGAGCAGTACTTC CASSLSSTRELPYEQYF